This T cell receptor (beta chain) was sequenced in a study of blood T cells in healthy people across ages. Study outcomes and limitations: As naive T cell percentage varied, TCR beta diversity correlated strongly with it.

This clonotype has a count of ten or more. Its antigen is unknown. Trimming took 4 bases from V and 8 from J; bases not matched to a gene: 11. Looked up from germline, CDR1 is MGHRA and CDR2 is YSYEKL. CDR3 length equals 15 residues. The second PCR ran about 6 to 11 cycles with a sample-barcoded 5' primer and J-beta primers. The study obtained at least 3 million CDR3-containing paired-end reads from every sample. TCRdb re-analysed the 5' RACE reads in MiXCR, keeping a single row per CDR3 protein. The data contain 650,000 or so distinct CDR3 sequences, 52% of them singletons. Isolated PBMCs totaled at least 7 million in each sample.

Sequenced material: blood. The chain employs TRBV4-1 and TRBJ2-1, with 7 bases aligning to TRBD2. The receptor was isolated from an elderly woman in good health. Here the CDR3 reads CASSPYQGTKDEQFF. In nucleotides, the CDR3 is TGCGCCAGCAGCCCTTACCAAGGGACTAAGGATGAGCAGTTCTTC.